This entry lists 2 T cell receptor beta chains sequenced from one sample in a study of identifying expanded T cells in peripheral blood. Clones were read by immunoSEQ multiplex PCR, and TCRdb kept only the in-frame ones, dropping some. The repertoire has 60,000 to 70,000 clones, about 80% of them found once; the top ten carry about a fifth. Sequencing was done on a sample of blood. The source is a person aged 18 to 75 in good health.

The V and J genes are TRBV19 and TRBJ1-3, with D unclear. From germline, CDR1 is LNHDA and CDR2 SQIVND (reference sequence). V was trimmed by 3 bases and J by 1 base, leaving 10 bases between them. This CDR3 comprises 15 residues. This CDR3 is CASSIGLESGNTIYF. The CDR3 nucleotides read TGTGCCAGTAGTATCGGGTTGGAGTCTGGAAACACCATATATTTT.

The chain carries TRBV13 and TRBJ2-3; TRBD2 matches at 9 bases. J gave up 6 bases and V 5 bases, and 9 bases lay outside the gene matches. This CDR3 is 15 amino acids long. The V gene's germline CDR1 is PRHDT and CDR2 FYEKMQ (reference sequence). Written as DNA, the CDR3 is TGTGCCAGCAGCCGGACGGGACTAGCCACGGATACGCAGTATTTT. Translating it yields CASSRTGLATDTQYF. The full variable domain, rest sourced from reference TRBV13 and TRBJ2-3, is AAGVIQSPRHLIKEKRETATLKCYPIPRHDTVYWYQQGPGQDPQFLISFYEKMQSDKGSIPDRFSAQQFSDYHSELNMSSLELGDSALYFCASSRTGLATDTQYFGPGTRLTVL.